The T cell receptor beta chain under discussion was sequenced for a study of OX40 agonist ivuxolimab in advanced cancers. It was autoimmune disease history or systemic immunosuppression that excluded patients. V lost 6 bases and J lost 7, with 10 bases in between. The CDR3 sequence is 11 residues long. In germline, CDR1 is SQVTM, CDR2 ANQGSEA. This table comes from immunoSEQ multiplex PCR, and its TCRdb copy is limited to in-frame clones, with some not included. The sample lists about 45,000 clones, about 90% seen once, with around 31% in the top ten. The clonotype originates from an adult with an advanced solid tumor such as melanoma, head and neck, liver or kidney cancer. Sequenced material: CD4+ or CD8+ T cells sorted from blood, taken in a trial of the OX40 agonist ivuxolimab. This rearrangement joins TRBV29-1 to TRBJ2-1, with a weak D call TRBD2 (5 bases). Here the CDR3 reads CSVILVNEQFF. In DNA form, the CDR3 reads TGCAGCGTAATACTAGTAAATGAGCAGTTCTTC.